The 18 T cell receptor beta chains reported below all come from one sample, sequenced in a study of spatial heterogeneity in lung cancer. TCRdb re-called the 5' RACE reads through MiXCR, storing one row per CDR3 protein. The table lists just over 70,000 distinct CDR3 sequences, 8% to 10% of them singletons. Time point here: blood at routine non-recurrence follow-up after resection. Sequencing was performed on PBMCs, taken at follow-up. Receptors originate from a female donor with early-stage non-small cell lung cancer.

This clonotype was picked up many times. The chain is built from TRBV12-3 or TRBV12-4 and TRBJ1-6; D gene unclear. The V end was cut by 1 base, the J end by 7 bases, with 8 bases between. The CDR3 runs to 14 residues. The CDR3 DNA follows: TGTGCCAGCAGTTTAGGCGTCAAAAATTCACCCCTCCACTTT. Protein product: CASSLGVKNSPLHF.

This clonotype was recorded a few times. This chain joins TRBV14 and TRBJ2-5, with a possible D match to TRBD2 (5 bases). The CDR3 sequence is 14 residues long. CDR1 and CDR2 (germline): SGHDN, FVKESK. Trimming removed 4 bases from V and 6 bases from J, with 15 bases in between. The chain's CDR3 is CASSPHRTVQTQYF. Written as DNA, the CDR3 is TGTGCCAGCAGCCCCCACCGGACTGTACAGACCCAGTACTTC.

V usage is TRBV15 and J usage is TRBJ2-1, with D possibly being TRBD2 (6 bases). Deletions cut 1 base from V and 3 bases from J, with 13 bases between. Looked up from germline, CDR1 is LNHNV and CDR2 is YYDKDF (reference sequence). CDR3 length equals 16 residues. For the CDR3, the DNA is TGTGCCACCAGCAGAGTGTTAGCGGTTATCTACAATGAGCAGTTCTTC. This codes for CATSRVLAVIYNEQFF.

There are many counts of this clonotype. This chain connects TRBV12-3 or TRBV12-4 to TRBJ2-5; tentatively, D is TRBD1 (6 bases). This CDR3 region has 13 residues. V lost 7 bases and J 0 bases, leaving 9 bases between the germline ends. This CDR3 reads CASNEGDQETQYF. CDR3 DNA sequence: TGTGCCAGCAACGAGGGGGACCAAGAGACCCAGTACTTC.

This clonotype has at least ten counts. The chain recombines TRBV6-6 with TRBJ2-3; 9 bases align to TRBD1. J gave up 3 bases and V 8 bases, and 9 bases lay outside the gene matches. The CDR3 is 15 residues long. CDR1 is MNHNY and CDR2 is SVGAGI in the germline V gene (reference sequence). CDR3 residues: CASRMSGTGTDTQYF. CDR3 sequence (DNA): TGTGCCAGCCGAATGTCTGGGACAGGGACAGATACGCAGTATTTT.

At least ten counts were recorded for this clonotype. The chain combines TRBV14 with TRBJ1-2; TRBD1 agrees at 7 bases. The V segment lost 2 bases and the J segment 2 bases; nucleotides outside the gene matches: 8. CDR3 size: 16 residues. Per germline, CDR1 SGHDN and CDR2 FVKESK. Here the CDR3 DNA reads TGTGCCAGCAGCCAAATACCGGGACAGTCAAACTATGGCTACACCTTC. This sequence encodes CASSQIPGQSNYGYTF.

This clonotype was observed at least ten times. CDR3 in amino acids: CASSLADGASTEAFF. The CDR3, as DNA: TGCGCCAGCAGCTTGGCCGATGGGGCGAGCACTGAAGCTTTCTTT. J is TRBJ1-1 and V is TRBV5-1; a weak D match, TRBD1 (5 bases). The CDR3 consists of 15 residues. The V end was cut by 0 bases, the J end by 4 bases, with 13 bases between. From germline, CDR1 is SGHRS and CDR2 YFSETQ.

V gene TRBV10-3 combines with J gene TRBJ1-5; TRBD1 aligns across 8 bases. Germline V CDR1 and CDR2: ENHRY, SYGVKD. J gave up 0 bases and V 0 bases, and 10 bases lay outside the gene matches. The length of the CDR3 is 19 residues. The CDR3 DNA is TGTGCCATCAGTGAGTCCCTTTTGCAGGGGGCACATAGCAATCAGCCCCAGCATTTT. Translation: CAISESLLQGAHSNQPQHF.

This clonotype was observed many times. The V gene is TRBV18, the J gene TRBJ2-1, with D possibly matching TRBD1 (6 bases). The CDR3 is 15 amino acids. V was cut by 3 bases and J by 5 bases, with 14 bases left in between. Germline V gene data show CDR1 as KGHSH and CDR2 as LQKENI. In nucleotides, the CDR3 is TGTGCCAGCTCACCCCCCGGACAGTCAGACAATGAGCAGTTCTTC. Translation gives CASSPPGQSDNEQFF.

There are a few counts of this clonotype. The CDR3 sequence: CASSPFRGKSSYNEQFF. The CDR3 region has the DNA TGTGCCAGCAGTCCTTTCCGCGGAAAGAGCTCCTACAATGAGCAGTTCTTC. The chain joins TRBV27 to TRBJ2-1; D unclear. Germline values: CDR1 MNHEY, CDR2 SMNVEV (reference sequence). This CDR3 region has 17 residues. Trimming pared 5 bases from V and 0 bases from J, leaving 17 bases between.

This clonotype was seen ten or more times. This chain connects TRBV28 to TRBJ2-4, with D unclear. Germline CDR1 is MDHEN and CDR2 is SYDVKM. Trimming shortened V by 6 bases and J by 5 bases, and 11 bases separated the two germline ends. The CDR3 is 13 residues long. The DNA of the CDR3 is TGTGCCAGCAGCCTCCCGGGCGAAAACATTCAGTACTTC. Translated, it gives CASSLPGENIQYF.

This clonotype has at least ten counts. This chain joins TRBV7-9 and TRBJ1-1; no clear D. V lost 10 bases and J lost 0, with 12 bases in between. The CDR3 loop spans 13 amino acids. Germline CDR1 and CDR2: SEHNR and FQNEAQ (reference sequence). Written as DNA, the CDR3 is TGTGCCACCTCGACCGAGATGAACACTGAAGCTTTCTTT. As protein: CATSTEMNTEAFF.

This clonotype has a count of ten or more. The chain recombines TRBV6-5 with TRBJ2-1, with no clear D. The CDR3 extends over 11 amino acids. V gave up 2 bases and J gave up 10 bases, with 6 bases separating them. Germline V CDR1 and CDR2: MNHEY, SVGAGI. The CDR3, as DNA: TGTGCCAGCAGTTACCTGGGGGAGCAGTTCTTC. Translated, it gives CASSYLGEQFF.

Many counts were recorded for this clonotype. This chain joins TRBV19 and TRBJ1-1, with 7 bases that match TRBD1. This CDR3 comprises 17 residues. CDR1 LNHDA and CDR2 SQIVND come from the germline V gene (reference sequence). J was trimmed by 5 bases and V by 0 bases; bases with no gene match: 12. This CDR3 is CASSIDPRQGGRTEAFF. In nucleotides, the CDR3 is TGTGCCAGTAGTATAGATCCGCGACAGGGTGGGAGGACTGAAGCTTTCTTT.

This clonotype was seen ten or more times. This sequence joins TRBV5-1 and TRBJ2-5; D is ambiguous. The germline V gene has CDR1 SGHRS and CDR2 YFSETQ. The CDR3 runs 12 residues. V was shortened by 4 bases and J by 2 bases, with 6 bases between the two germline ends. The CDR3 is CASSPWQETQYF. The CDR3 nucleotides read TGCGCCAGCAGCCCGTGGCAAGAGACCCAGTACTTC.

This clonotype was seen ten or more times. V and J are TRBV18 and TRBJ2-1; 15 positions agree with TRBD2. V was pared by 3 bases and J by 5 bases, with 5 bases of the junction left unmatched. The CDR3 loop spans 17 amino acids. Germline V CDR1 and CDR2: KGHSH, LQKENI. The CDR3 nucleotides read TGTGCCAGCTCACCGGGACTAGCGGGAGGATTGAACAATGAGCAGTTCTTC. Residues: CASSPGLAGGLNNEQFF.

This clonotype was found a few times. Sequence at one end of the junction differs from germline and may be a read error. The V gene is TRBV2, the J gene TRBJ1-5; possibly TRBD1 for D (5 bases). The CDR3 spans 14 residues. Per germline, CDR1 SNHLY and CDR2 FYNNEI. CDR3 nucleotide sequence: TGTGTCAGCAGCGCCGACAGAATCAATCAGCCCCAGCATTTT. Its translation: CVSSADRINQPQHF.

Comments on this clonotype: No conserved phenylalanine or tryptophan is present at the end of the CDR3, so a read error is the likely explanation. DNA of the CDR3: TGTGCCAGTAAGACTAGCCCGAACCCCGGGAGGAATGAGCAGTTCCTC. This codes for CASKTSPNPGRNEQFL. The chain is built from TRBV19 and TRBJ2-1; 7 bases line up with TRBD2. Germline-derived CDR1 and CDR2 are LNHDA and SQIVND (reference sequence). Unmatched junction bases numbered 16, after V lost 7 bases and J lost 7 bases. This CDR3 has 16 amino acids.